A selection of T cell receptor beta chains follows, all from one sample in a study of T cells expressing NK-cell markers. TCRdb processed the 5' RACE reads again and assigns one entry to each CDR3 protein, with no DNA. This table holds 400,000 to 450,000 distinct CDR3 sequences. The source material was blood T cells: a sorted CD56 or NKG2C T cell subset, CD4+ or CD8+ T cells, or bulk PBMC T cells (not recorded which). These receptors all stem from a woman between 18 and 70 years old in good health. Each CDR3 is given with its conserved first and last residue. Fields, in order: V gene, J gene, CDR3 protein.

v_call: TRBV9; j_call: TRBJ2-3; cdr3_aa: CASSVVGLATDTQYF
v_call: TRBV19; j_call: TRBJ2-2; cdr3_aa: CASRPAGAGELFF
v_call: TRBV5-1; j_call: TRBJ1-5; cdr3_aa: CASSFNPGSQPQHF
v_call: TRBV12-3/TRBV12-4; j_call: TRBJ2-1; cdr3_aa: CASSQGQSYYNEQFF
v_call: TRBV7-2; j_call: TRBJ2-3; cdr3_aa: CASRRTSVSTDTQYF
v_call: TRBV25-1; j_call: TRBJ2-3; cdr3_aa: CASSQAGVTDTQYF
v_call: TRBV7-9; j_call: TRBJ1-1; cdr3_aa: CASSLGAPEAFF
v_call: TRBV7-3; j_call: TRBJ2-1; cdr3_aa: CASSLGDVWSYNEQFF
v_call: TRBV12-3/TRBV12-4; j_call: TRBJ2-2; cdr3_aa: CASSQTSSAGELFF
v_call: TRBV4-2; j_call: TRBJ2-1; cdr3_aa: CASSTPTSGGADSYNEQFF
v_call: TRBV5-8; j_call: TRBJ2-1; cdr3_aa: CASSWDRSSYNEQFF
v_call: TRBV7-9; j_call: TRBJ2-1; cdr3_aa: CASSSPSYNEQFF
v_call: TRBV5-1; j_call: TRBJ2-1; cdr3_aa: CASSSQAGNYNEQFF
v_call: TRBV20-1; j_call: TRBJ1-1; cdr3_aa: CSARPWNTEAFF
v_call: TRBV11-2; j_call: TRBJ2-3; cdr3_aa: CASSSSWAVAGYDTQYF
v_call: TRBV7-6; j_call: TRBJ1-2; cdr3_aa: CASSLGGTLFLSGYTF
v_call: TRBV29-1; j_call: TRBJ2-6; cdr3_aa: CSVRHFSGANVLTF
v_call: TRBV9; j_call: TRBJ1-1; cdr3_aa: CASSITGTEAFF
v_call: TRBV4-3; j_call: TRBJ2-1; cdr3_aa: CASSPRPDGTHEQFF
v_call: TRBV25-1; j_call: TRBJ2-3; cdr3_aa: CASSENSAGRGLSDTQYF
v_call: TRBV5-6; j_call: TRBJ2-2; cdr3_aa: CASSFGSGSGELFF
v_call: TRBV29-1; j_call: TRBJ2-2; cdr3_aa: CSVTGGTSGEVGELFF
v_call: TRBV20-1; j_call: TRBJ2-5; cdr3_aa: CSALTSGSHQETQYF
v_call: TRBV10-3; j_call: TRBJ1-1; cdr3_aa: CAISESWGGVTEAFF
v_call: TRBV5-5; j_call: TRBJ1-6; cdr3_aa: CASSSGGTRDSPLHF